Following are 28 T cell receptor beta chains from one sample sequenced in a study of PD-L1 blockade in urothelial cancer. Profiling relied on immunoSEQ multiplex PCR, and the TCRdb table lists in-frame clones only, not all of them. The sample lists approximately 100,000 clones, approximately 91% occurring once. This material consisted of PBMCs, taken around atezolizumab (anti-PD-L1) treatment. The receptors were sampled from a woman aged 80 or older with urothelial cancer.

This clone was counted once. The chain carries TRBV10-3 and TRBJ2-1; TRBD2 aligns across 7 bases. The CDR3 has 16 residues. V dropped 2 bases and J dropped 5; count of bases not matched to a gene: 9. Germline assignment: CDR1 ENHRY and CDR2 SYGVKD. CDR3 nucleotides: TGTGCCATCAGTGAGCTTTGGGAGGGACCGAACAATGAGCAGTTCTTC. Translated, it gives CAISELWEGPNNEQFF.

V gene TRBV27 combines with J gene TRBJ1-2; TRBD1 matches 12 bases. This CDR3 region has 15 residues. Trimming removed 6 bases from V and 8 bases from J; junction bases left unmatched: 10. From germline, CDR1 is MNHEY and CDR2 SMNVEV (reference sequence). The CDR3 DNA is TGTGCCAGCAGCAACATGGGACAGGGGGCTAACGGCTACACCTTC. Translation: CASSNMGQGANGYTF.

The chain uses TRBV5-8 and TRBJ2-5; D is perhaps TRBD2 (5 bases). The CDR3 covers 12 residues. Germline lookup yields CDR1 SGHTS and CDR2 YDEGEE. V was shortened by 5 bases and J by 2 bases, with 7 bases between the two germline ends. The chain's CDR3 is CASRRRQETQYF. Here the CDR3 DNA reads TGTGCCAGCAGGAGGAGGCAAGAGACCCAGTACTTC.

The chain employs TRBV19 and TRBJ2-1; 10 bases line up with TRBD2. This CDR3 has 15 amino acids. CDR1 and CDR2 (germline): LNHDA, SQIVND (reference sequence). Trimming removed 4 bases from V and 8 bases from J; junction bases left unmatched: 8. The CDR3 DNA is TGTGCCAGTAGTAGGTCTAGCGGGAGTGCCTATGAGCAGTTCTTC. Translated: CASSRSSGSAYEQFF.

The CDR3 nucleotides are TGTGCCAGCAGCTTAGTAGTGGCAGGGAACTACGAGCAGTACTTC. Protein sequence: CASSLVVAGNYEQYF. This chain joins TRBV11-2 and TRBJ2-7; maybe TRBD1 (5 bases). V shed 1 base and J shed 3 bases, with 13 bases lying between them. The CDR3 contains 15 residues. Germline CDR1 SGHAT, CDR2 FQNNGV.

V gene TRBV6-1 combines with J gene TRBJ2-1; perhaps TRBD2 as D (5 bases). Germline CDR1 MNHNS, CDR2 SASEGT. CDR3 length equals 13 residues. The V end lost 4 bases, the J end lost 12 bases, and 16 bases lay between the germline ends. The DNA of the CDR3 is TGTGCCAGCAGTGTCCCCTATGGGGAGTGGCAGTTCTTC. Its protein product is CASSVPYGEWQFF.

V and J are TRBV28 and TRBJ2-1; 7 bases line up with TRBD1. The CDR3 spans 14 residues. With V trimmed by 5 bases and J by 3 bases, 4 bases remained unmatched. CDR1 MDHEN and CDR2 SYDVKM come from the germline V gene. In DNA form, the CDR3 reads TGTGCCAGCAGTCCCGGGACAGTCTACAATGAGCAGTTCTTC. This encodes CASSPGTVYNEQFF.

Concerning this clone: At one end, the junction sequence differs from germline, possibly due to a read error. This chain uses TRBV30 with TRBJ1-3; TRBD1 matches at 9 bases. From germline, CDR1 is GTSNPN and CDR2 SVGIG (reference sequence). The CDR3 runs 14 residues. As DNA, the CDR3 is TGTGCCTGGAGTGTATTAAAGACAGGGGGTAACCATAATTTT. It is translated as CAWSVLKTGGNHNF.

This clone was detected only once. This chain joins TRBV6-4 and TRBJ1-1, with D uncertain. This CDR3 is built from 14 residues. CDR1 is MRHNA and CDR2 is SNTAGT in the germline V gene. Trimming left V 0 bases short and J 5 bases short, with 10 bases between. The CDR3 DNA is TGTGCCAGCAGTGACTCGCCTGGCGGGACTGAAGCTTTCTTT. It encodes CASSDSPGGTEAFF.

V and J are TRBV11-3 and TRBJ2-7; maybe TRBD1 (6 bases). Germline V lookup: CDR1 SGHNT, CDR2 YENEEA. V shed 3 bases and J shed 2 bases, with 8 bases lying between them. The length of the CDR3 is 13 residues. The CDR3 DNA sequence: TGTGCCAGCAGCTTGGACAGCGCCTACGAGCAGTACTTC. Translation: CASSLDSAYEQYF.

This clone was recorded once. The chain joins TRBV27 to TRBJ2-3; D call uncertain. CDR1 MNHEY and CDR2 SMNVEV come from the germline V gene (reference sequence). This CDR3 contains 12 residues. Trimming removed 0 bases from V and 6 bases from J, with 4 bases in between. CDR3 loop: CASSLSPDTQYF. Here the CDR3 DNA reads TGTGCCAGCAGTTTATCTCCGGATACGCAGTATTTT.

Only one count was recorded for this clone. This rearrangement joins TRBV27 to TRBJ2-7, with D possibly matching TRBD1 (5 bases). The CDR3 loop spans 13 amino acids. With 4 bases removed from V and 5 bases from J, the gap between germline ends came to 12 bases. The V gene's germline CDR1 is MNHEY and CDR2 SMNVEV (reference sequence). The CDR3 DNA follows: TGTGCCAGCAGTTACCTAAGGGGCCACGAGCAGTACTTC. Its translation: CASSYLRGHEQYF.

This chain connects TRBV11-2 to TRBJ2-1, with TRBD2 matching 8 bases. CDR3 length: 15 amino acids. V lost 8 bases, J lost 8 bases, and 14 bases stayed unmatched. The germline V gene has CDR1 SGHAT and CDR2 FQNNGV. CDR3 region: CASSMGTRVFDEQFF. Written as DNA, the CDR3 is TGTGCCAGCTCGATGGGGACTAGGGTGTTCGATGAGCAGTTCTTC.

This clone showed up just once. CDR3: CASSGGTGGSRQPQHF. The CDR3 DNA follows: TGTGCCAGCAGTGGGGGGACAGGGGGCTCTAGGCAGCCCCAGCATTTT. The chain employs TRBV2 and TRBJ1-5; 12 bases align to TRBD1. Trimming removed 4 bases from V and 7 bases from J; junction bases left unmatched: 8. Germline values: CDR1 SNHLY, CDR2 FYNNEI. The CDR3 has 16 residues.

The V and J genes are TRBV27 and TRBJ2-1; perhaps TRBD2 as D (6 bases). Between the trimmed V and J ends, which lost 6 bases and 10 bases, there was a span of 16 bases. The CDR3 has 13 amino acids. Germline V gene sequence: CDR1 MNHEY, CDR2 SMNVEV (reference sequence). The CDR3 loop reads CASSRDSAGEQFF. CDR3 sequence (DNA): TGTGCCAGCAGCCGGGACTCTGCAGGCGAGCAGTTCTTC.

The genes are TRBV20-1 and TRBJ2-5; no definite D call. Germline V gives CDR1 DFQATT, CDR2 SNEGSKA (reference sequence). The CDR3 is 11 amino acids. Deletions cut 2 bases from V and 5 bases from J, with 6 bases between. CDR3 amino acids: CSARSDETQYF. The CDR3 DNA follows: TGCAGTGCTAGAAGCGACGAGACCCAGTACTTC.

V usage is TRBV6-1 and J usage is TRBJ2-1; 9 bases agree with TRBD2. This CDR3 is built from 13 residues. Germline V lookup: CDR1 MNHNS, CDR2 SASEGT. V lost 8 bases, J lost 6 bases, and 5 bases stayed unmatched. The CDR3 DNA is TGTGCCAGCGGGGGACTAGCCTTCAATGAGCAGTTCTTC. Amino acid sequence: CASGGLAFNEQFF.

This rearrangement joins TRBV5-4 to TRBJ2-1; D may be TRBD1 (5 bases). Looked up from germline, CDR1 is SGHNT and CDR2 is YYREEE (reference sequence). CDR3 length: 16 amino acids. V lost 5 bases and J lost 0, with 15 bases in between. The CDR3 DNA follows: TGTGCCAGCAGGCCAAAGGGGTTTGGCTCCTACAATGAGCAGTTCTTC. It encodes CASRPKGFGSYNEQFF. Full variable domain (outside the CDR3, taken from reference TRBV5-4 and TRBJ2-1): ETGVTQSPTHLIKTRGQQVTLRCSSQSGHNTVSWYQQALGQGPQFIFQYYREEENGRGNFPPRFSGLQFPNYSSELNVNALELDDSALYLCASRPKGFGSYNEQFFGPGTRLTVL.

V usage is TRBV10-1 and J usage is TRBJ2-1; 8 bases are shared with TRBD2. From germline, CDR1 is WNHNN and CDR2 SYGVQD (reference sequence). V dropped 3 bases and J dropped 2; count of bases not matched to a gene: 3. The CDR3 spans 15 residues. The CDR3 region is CASSELAATYNEQFF. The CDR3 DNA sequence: TGCGCCAGCAGTGAACTAGCGGCAACCTACAATGAGCAGTTCTTC.

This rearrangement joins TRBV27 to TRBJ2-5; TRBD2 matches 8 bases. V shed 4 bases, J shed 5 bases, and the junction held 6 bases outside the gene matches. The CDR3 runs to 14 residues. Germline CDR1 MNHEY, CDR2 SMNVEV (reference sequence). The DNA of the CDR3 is TGTGCCAGCAGTTCTGGACTAGCTGGTGAGACCCAGTACTTC. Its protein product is CASSSGLAGETQYF.

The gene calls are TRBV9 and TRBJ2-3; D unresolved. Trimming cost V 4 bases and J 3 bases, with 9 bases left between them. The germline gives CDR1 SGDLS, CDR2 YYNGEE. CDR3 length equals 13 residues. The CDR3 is CASSPSPTDTQYF. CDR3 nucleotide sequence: TGTGCCAGCAGCCCGAGCCCTACAGATACGCAGTATTTT.

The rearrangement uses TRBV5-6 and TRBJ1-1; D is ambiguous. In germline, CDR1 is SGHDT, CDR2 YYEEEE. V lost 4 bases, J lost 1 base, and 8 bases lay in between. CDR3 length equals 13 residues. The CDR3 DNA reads TGTGCCAGCAGCATAACACGGAACACTGAAGCTTTCTTT. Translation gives CASSITRNTEAFF.

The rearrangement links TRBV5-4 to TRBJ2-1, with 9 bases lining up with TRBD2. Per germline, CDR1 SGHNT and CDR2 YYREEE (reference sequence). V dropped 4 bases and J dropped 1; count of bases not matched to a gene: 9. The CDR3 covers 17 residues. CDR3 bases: TGTGCCAGCAGCCCGGGCGGCCTAGCGGGGTCCTACAATGAGCAGTTCTTC. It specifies CASSPGGLAGSYNEQFF.

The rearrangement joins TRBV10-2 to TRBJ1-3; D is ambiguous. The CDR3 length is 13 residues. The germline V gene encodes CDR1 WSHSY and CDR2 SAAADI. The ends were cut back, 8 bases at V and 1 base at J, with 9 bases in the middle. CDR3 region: CASGSGSGNTIYF. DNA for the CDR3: TGCGCCAGCGGATCAGGTTCTGGAAACACCATATATTTT.

Here the CDR3 reads CASSGTSGGVQETQYF. The CDR3 DNA reads as TGTGCCAGCAGCGGGACTAGCGGGGGAGTCCAAGAGACCCAGTACTTC. The rearrangement links TRBV9 to TRBJ2-5, with 13 bases that match TRBD2. The CDR3 has 16 amino acids. CDR1 and CDR2 from the germline V gene are SGDLS and YYNGEE. V trimming: 3 bases; J trimming: 1 base; junction bases outside the gene matches: 3.

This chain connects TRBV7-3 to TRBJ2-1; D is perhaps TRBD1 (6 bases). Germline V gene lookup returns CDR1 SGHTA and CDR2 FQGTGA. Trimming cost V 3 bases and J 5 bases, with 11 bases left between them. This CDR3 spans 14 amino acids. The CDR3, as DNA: TGTGCCAGCAGCTTGGCCAGGGGAAACAATGAGCAGTTCTTC. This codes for CASSLARGNNEQFF.

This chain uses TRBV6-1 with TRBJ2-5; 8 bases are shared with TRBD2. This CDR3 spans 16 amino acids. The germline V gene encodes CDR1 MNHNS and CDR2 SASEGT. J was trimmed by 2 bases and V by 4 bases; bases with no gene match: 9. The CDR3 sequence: CASSGPVAGPQETQYF. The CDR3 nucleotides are TGTGCCAGCAGTGGGCCGGTAGCGGGACCTCAAGAGACCCAGTACTTC.

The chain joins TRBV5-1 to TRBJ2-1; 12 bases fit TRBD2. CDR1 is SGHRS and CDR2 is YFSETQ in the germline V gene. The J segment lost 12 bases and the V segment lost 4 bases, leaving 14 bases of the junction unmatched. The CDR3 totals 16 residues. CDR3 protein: CASSPASRLAGETQFF. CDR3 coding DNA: TGCGCCAGCAGCCCCGCTAGTAGACTAGCGGGAGAAACGCAGTTCTTC.